The present T cell receptor beta chain was sequenced within a study of T cell clonotyping in hematopoietic cell transplantation. Study-level points and caveats: After transplant, recipient diversity fell while pathologically expanded clonotypes grew through day 180. Higher Inverse Simpson Index values in graft donor and pretransplant recipient predicted broader posttransplant TCR diversity. Without cell sorting, CD4 versus CD8 contributions remain unresolved. At the given depth, recipient repertoires were over 95% de novo clonotypes.

J was trimmed by 9 bases and V by 3 bases; bases with no gene match: 16. Germline CDR1 is GTSNPN and CDR2 is SVGIG (reference sequence). The CDR3 sequence is 16 residues long. Repertoires were generated with immunoSEQ multiplex PCR, while TCRdb's copy carries only in-frame clones and drops some. The sample yields 7,500 to 9,500 clones, roughly 81% seen once. For this clone: Its antigen is as yet unknown.

J is TRBJ2-1 and V is TRBV30, with TRBD2 matching 8 bases. The source was peripheral blood mononuclear cells, collected 180 days after allogeneic stem cell transplant. The source is a female patient aged 45-60 years who had an allogeneic stem cell transplant from an unrelated donor, so the T cells may come from the graft donor. Some clones in this sample may be carry-over from other donors' samples. The CDR3 is CAWSLPYTGGPGEQFF. As DNA, the CDR3 is TGTGCCTGGAGCTTACCTTATACGGGGGGGCCAGGTGAGCAGTTCTTC.